These 17 T cell receptor beta chains share one sample of origin, sequenced in a study of Ad26.COV2.S vaccination and SARS-CoV-2 variants. The method was immunoSEQ multiplex PCR; TCRdb's version includes in-frame clones alone and lacks a portion of them. This sample has a few hundred thousand clones, with 70% to 90% found just once. Treatment denoted: over 15 received Ad26.COV2.S at low or high dose, single or two shots; about five received placebo; per-sample allocation not given. Following the first vaccine or placebo injection, samples were taken on day 63. The sequenced sample was peripheral blood, obtained in a trial of Ad26.COV2.S vaccine versus placebo. The receptor set was obtained from a person between 18 and 65 years old who received the Ad26.COV2.S COVID-19 vaccine or a placebo.

This chain joins TRBV6-5 and TRBJ1-1; D uncertain. The CDR3 spans 13 residues. V was pared by 5 bases and J by 4 bases, with 11 bases between. Germline loops: CDR1 MNHEY, CDR2 SVGAGI. In nucleotides, the CDR3 is TGTGCCAGCAGTATCGGCAAAATCACTGAAGCTTTCTTT. Residues: CASSIGKITEAFF.

The rearrangement uses TRBV4-1 and TRBJ2-7, with D perhaps being TRBD1 or TRBD2 (5 bases each). Trimming shortened V by 3 bases and J by 0 bases, and 6 bases separated the two germline ends. The CDR3 loop spans 13 amino acids. Germline values: CDR1 MGHRA, CDR2 YSYEKL. The CDR3 DNA is TGCGCCAGCAGCCAGGGGACCTCCTACGAGCAGTACTTC. Translating gives CASSQGTSYEQYF.

The V call is TRBV5-1, the J call TRBJ1-2; unclear D gene. The germline V and J ends were trimmed by 2 bases and 7 bases, with 12 bases remaining between them. CDR3 length: 13 amino acids. In germline, CDR1 is SGHRS, CDR2 YFSETQ. CDR3 sequence (DNA): TGCGCCAGCAGCTTTGCGAGGGATGGTGGCTACACCTTC. Protein: CASSFARDGGYTF.

This clone has only a few counts. The rearrangement links TRBV5-4 to TRBJ1-1; no reliable D call. CDR1 is SGHNT, CDR2 YYREEE, per germline (reference sequence). The CDR3 has 14 residues. V gave up 4 bases and J gave up 2 bases, with 12 bases separating them. The CDR3 sequence is CASSLSVVNTEAFF. DNA for the CDR3: TGTGCCAGCAGCCTCTCCGTAGTAAACACTGAAGCTTTCTTT.

This rearrangement joins TRBV28 to TRBJ1-2, with D tentatively TRBD1 (5 bases). CDR1 is MDHEN and CDR2 is SYDVKM in the germline V gene. There are 15 residues in the CDR3. V was cut by 7 bases and J by 3 bases, with 18 bases left in between. The CDR3, as DNA: TGTGCCAGCACTACGGACCCAGGGAGGGACTATGGCTACACCTTC. It is translated as CASTTDPGRDYGYTF.

The chain links TRBV9 to TRBJ2-6, with D possibly being TRBD1 (5 bases). This CDR3 is 18 amino acids long. CDR1 and CDR2 (germline): SGDLS, YYNGEE. V was pared by 0 bases and J by 2 bases, with 15 bases between. Here the CDR3 reads CASSVEGRVVTGANVLTF. The CDR3 DNA sequence: TGTGCCAGCAGCGTAGAGGGCAGGGTGGTGACTGGGGCCAACGTCCTGACTTTC.

J is TRBJ1-2 and V is TRBV7-8; possible D gene TRBD1, 6 bases. Germline CDR1 and CDR2: SGHVS and FQNEAQ. Trimming stripped 2 bases from V and 0 bases from J, with 16 bases between. The length of the CDR3 is 17 residues. DNA for the CDR3: TGTGCCAGCAGCTTAAGGATTCCCGACAGGACTAACTATGGCTACACCTTC. This translates into CASSLRIPDRTNYGYTF.

The genes are TRBV6-5 and TRBJ1-5; D unresolved. Germline values: CDR1 MNHEY, CDR2 SVGAGI. This CDR3 is built from 13 residues. The V gene lost 4 bases and the J gene lost 2 bases, with 6 bases spanning the gap. CDR3 sequence: CASSSGGNQPQHF. Written as DNA, the CDR3 is TGTGCCAGCAGTTCCGGCGGCAATCAGCCCCAGCATTTT.

This chain uses TRBV5-8 with TRBJ2-7; TRBD2 is a possible D gene (7 bases). Trimming took 3 bases from V and 7 from J, leaving 23 bases between them. Germline V gene lookup returns CDR1 SGHTS and CDR2 YDEGEE. There are 16 residues in the CDR3. Written as DNA, the CDR3 is TGTGCCAGCAGCTCGTTCTGGGGGCGGGAGCTGAGGGAGCAGTACTTC. Amino acids: CASSSFWGRELREQYF.

The J gene is TRBJ1-1, the V gene TRBV12-5; possible D gene TRBD1, 5 bases. The CDR3 has 10 residues. V gave up 1 base and J gave up 14 bases, with 8 bases separating them. CDR1 LGHNT and CDR2 FRNRAP come from the germline V gene. The CDR3 sequence is CASGLARQFF. In DNA, the CDR3 is TGTGCTAGTGGTTTGGCCCGACAGTTCTTT.

The V call is TRBV6-6, the J call TRBJ2-3; D gene unclear. CDR1 is MNHNY and CDR2 is SVGAGI in the germline V gene (reference sequence). Deletions cut 0 bases from V and 0 bases from J, with 10 bases between. This CDR3 comprises 16 residues. The CDR3 region has the DNA TGTGCCAGCAGTTACTCGATCGGTTCTAGCACAGATACGCAGTATTTT. This sequence encodes CASSYSIGSSTDTQYF.

This chain links TRBV7-2 with TRBJ1-1; possibly TRBD1 for D (6 bases). The CDR3 is made up of 13 amino acids. The germline V gene has CDR1 SGHTA and CDR2 FQGNSA. V shed 1 base and J shed 6 bases, with 9 bases lying between them. The CDR3 nucleotides are TGTGCCAGCAGCTTAGGGAACAGGGCTGAAGCTTTCTTT. Protein sequence: CASSLGNRAEAFF.

This chain links TRBV18 with TRBJ1-1; D unresolved. This CDR3 contains 13 residues. With 1 base removed from V and 4 bases from J, the gap between germline ends came to 7 bases. CDR1 KGHSH and CDR2 LQKENI come from the germline V gene. The CDR3 DNA follows: TGTGCCAGCTCACCACAGGGCTCCACTGAAGCTTTCTTT. This gives the protein CASSPQGSTEAFF.

This rearrangement joins TRBV18 to TRBJ1-3; 10 nucleotides line up with TRBD1. Germline CDR1 is KGHSH and CDR2 is LQKENI. The CDR3 loop spans 15 amino acids. V gave up 3 bases and J gave up 4 bases; unmatched junction bases: 3. The DNA for the CDR3 is TGTGCCAGCTCACCTCGACAGGGGGCAGGAAACACCATATATTTT. Protein sequence: CASSPRQGAGNTIYF. The variable domain in full, completed from reference TRBV18 and TRBJ1-3, reads NAGVMQNPRHLVRRRGQEARLRCSPMKGHSHVYWYRQLPEEGLKFMVYLQKENIIDESGMPKERFSAEFPKEGPSILRIQQVVRGDSAAYFCASSPRQGAGNTIYFGEGSWLTVV.

The chain is built from TRBV27 and TRBJ2-1; no clear D. The ends were cut back, 5 bases at V and 4 bases at J, with 6 bases in the middle. Germline V gene data show CDR1 as MNHEY and CDR2 as SMNVEV (reference sequence). The CDR3 contains 12 residues. CDR3 region: CASSARYNEQFF. The CDR3 nucleotides read TGTGCCAGCAGTGCCAGGTACAATGAGCAGTTCTTC.

The rearrangement joins TRBV5-5 to TRBJ2-7; a weak D match, TRBD2 (5 bases). Germline values: CDR1 SGHKS, CDR2 YYEKEE (reference sequence). Trimming removed 3 bases from V and 2 bases from J, with 12 bases in between. The CDR3 covers 14 residues. The CDR3 sequence is CASSSRTGTYEQYF. Here the CDR3 DNA reads TGTGCCAGCAGCTCCCGGACGGGAACCTACGAGCAGTACTTC.

The V gene is TRBV27, the J gene TRBJ2-2, with D possibly matching TRBD1 (5 bases). The germline CDR1 and CDR2 sequences are MNHEY and SMNVEV (reference sequence). Trimming took off 3 bases at V and 4 bases at J, with 15 bases between the two ends. CDR3 length equals 16 residues. The CDR3 is CASSFSLGLGTGELFF. CDR3 nucleotide sequence: TGTGCCAGCAGTTTTAGTTTGGGGCTCGGCACCGGGGAGCTGTTTTTT.